This T cell receptor (beta chain) is from a study of blood T cell repertoires in COVID-19 (dated by TCRdb to about 2020). With regard to the full study: Samples from collaborators originated in the United States, Italy and Spain and spanned both the acute and convalescent phases of COVID-19. The material from the prospective study consisted of cDNA or gDNA derived from T cells, B-cell-depleted T cells, or PBMCs. Subjects who had been exposed to COVID-19, were actively infected with it, or had recovered from it provided the deeply sampled blood TCRbeta repertoires that made up the dataset. The repertoires were released in a freely available public database intended as a resource for research on the immune response to SARS-CoV-2. The samples were drawn from the first 160 participants of the ongoing ImmuneRACE study and from some 1,300 subjects provided by 6 global collaborators. Sample metadata almost always included a de-identified subject ID, COVID-19 status, age in years and sex. HLA class I and class II types, where available, came from metadata supplied by the sample provider rather than from assay-based typing.

Concerning this clone: Its binding antigen is unknown. Base qualities are missing; no much larger clone stands one base away.

Whole blood was collected in K2EDTA tubes by collaborating institutions according to the institutions' own protocols. Collaborator samples were shipped for TCRbeta analysis as frozen whole blood, isolated PBMCs, or DNA extracted from either sample type. TCRbeta CDR3 regions were amplified from genomic DNA using the immunoSEQ Assay, a bias-controlled multiplex PCR. Regarding the original processing steps: Within the assay, amplification of reference gene primers was used to estimate how many nucleated cells each sample contained. To quantify the absolute abundance of each unique TCRbeta CDR3 rearrangement, sequence reads were collapsed and filtered. Productive Simpson clonality was computed per sample as the square root of Simpson's diversity index over productive rearrangements. Entries here come from immuneACCESS through TCRdb and include only in-frame sequences with V and J called. Some clones fail to appear in such tables; in the studies checked, an unresolved V gene covers under half of the shortfall, and the cause of the remainder is unknown. Clone size and V and J calls were adopted from that table, with D and trimming inferred from the DNA. The sample table lists 300,000 to 400,000 clones, more than 75% of them with a count of one. The ten largest clones take up 1% of the sample.

Study-wide conclusions, independent of this receptor: How much clinical and demographic metadata was included differed by source and by participant, and the metadata was provided uncurated.

The sequenced sample consisted of peripheral blood. This receptor was taken from a man in his fifties with active or convalescent COVID-19.

The sequenced DNA is TGTGCCAGTACCGACAGGGGGGAGGCTAATGAAAAACTGTTTTTT. The resulting protein is CASTDRGEANEKLFF. The V and J segments used are TRBV19 and TRBJ1-4, and TRBD1 matches 9 of the central bases. Including the terminal cysteine and phenylalanine, the CDR3 comprises 15 residues. The read is trimmed to its CDR3 DNA, 45 bases read in frame from base 1. Sequences LNHDA (CDR1) and SQIVND (CDR2) are obtained from the germline V gene (reference sequence). Trimming leaves V shorter by 7 bases and J shorter by 3 bases, with the junction holding 6 bases beyond the gene matches.